Listed below are T cell receptor beta chains from one sample, sequenced in a study of T cell clones after liver transplantation. The method was immunoSEQ multiplex PCR; TCRdb's version includes in-frame clones alone and lacks a portion of them. Of 70,000 or so clones detected, 85% to 95% appear once; the ten largest clones hold approximately 1%. The specimen was CD4+ T cells from blood, collected less than 27 months after liver transplant. These receptors all come from a human patient who received a liver transplant. T cells may partly derive from the graft donor. Both conserved end residues are part of each CDR3. The order of the fields is clone size, CDR3 length, D gene, J gene, V gene, CDR3 DNA, CDR3 protein. A D gene is named only where the DNA matches it firmly. Expanded clones get a size class; other rows say once, few or many, or leave the size out.

clone size: NA
CDR3 length: 14
D gene: NA
J gene: TRBJ2-7
V gene: TRBV18
CDR3 DNA: TGTGCCAGCTCACCTACCGGGCTGCTCTACGAGCAGTACTTC
CDR3 protein: CASSPTGLLYEQYF

clone size: NA
CDR3 length: 15
D gene: NA
J gene: TRBJ2-3
V gene: TRBV6-5
CDR3 DNA: TGTGCCAGCAGTTACGAGGCGGGCCGGCCAGATACGCAGTATTTT
CDR3 protein: CASSYEAGRPDTQYF

clone size: NA
CDR3 length: 16
D gene: TRBD2
J gene: TRBJ2-6
V gene: TRBV11-3
CDR3 DNA: TGTGCCAGCAGCTTAGGGGAGGGCTTTGGGGCCAACGTCCTGACTTTC
CDR3 protein: CASSLGEGFGANVLTF

clone size: NA
CDR3 length: 13
D gene: TRBD1
J gene: TRBJ2-5
V gene: TRBV5-1
CDR3 DNA: TGCGCCAGCAGCTGGGACAGACAAGAGACCCAGTACTTC
CDR3 protein: CASSWDRQETQYF

clone size: NA
CDR3 length: 13
D gene: NA
J gene: TRBJ2-7
V gene: TRBV11-3
CDR3 DNA: TGTGCCAGCAGCTTTACAGGGTTCGGCGAGCAGTACTTC
CDR3 protein: CASSFTGFGEQYF

clone size: NA
CDR3 length: 17
D gene: TRBD1
J gene: TRBJ2-3
V gene: TRBV5-1
CDR3 DNA: TGCGCCAGCAGCTTGGGGGCAGGGGGCCCTAGCACAGATACGCAGTATTTT
CDR3 protein: CASSLGAGGPSTDTQYF

clone size: NA
CDR3 length: 13
D gene: NA
J gene: TRBJ1-5
V gene: TRBV7-3
CDR3 DNA: TGTGCCAGCAGCTTAGGACCCCGTCAGCCCCAGCATTTT
CDR3 protein: CASSLGPRQPQHF

clone size: NA
CDR3 length: 11
D gene: NA
J gene: TRBJ2-3
V gene: TRBV5-1
CDR3 DNA: TGCGCCAGCAGCTTCGATGATACGCAGTATTTT
CDR3 protein: CASSFDDTQYF

clone size: once
CDR3 length: 11
D gene: NA
J gene: TRBJ2-5
V gene: TRBV2
CDR3 DNA: TGTGCCAGCAGTGAGGAAGAGACCCAGTACTTC
CDR3 protein: CASSEEETQYF

clone size: NA
CDR3 length: 13
D gene: NA
J gene: TRBJ1-5
V gene: TRBV7-2
CDR3 DNA: TGTGCCAGCAGCTCGGGCCGGGGTCAGCCCCAGCATTTT
CDR3 protein: CASSSGRGQPQHF

clone size: NA
CDR3 length: 15
D gene: TRBD2
J gene: TRBJ2-1
V gene: TRBV18
CDR3 DNA: TGTGCCAGCTCACCTGTGACTAGCGGCGACAATGAGCAGTTCTTC
CDR3 protein: CASSPVTSGDNEQFF